Given below is one TCR beta chain in context. What it binds is not known. The PCR made use of 60 Vbeta and 13 Jbeta primers. Sequencing was performed with immunoSEQ multiplex PCR; in TCRdb, only in-frame clones are kept and a portion is missing. The top ten clones hold 1.1% to 1.5% of a sample with some 150,000 clones, 75% to 85% of them seen once. This specimen comes from a study of cytomegalovirus exposure and HLA in healthy donors. Healthy bone marrow donors made up the donors. Study outcomes and limitations: Equally common other TCR beta chains were less clonally expanded than HLA-associated ones, a later analysis found. Sequencing depth roughly uniform across donors was assumed in presence/absence analyses. Later analysis associated a missense DCLRE1C variant with TCR beta V- and J-gene trimming.

Germline V CDR1 and CDR2: SGHDT, YYEEEE. Trimming shortened V by 2 bases and J by 5 bases, and 13 bases separated the two germline ends. CDR3 length: 14 amino acids. This chain links TRBV5-6 with TRBJ1-2, with a possible D match to TRBD1 (5 bases). The sequence came from a woman between 40 and 50 years old in good health and CMV-seronegative. The sample taken for sequencing was PBMCs. In nucleotides, the CDR3 is TGTGCCAGCAGCTTCCCGGGGAGGGGATATGGCTACACCTTC. This gives the protein CASSFPGRGYGYTF.